This T cell receptor beta chain stems from a study of tissue T cells after allogeneic stem cell transplantation. This CDR3 comprises 14 residues. J lost 5 bases, V lost 5 bases, and 3 bases had no gene match. The germline V gene has CDR1 NSHNY and CDR2 SYGAGN. This clone was seen a few times. Germline and genes: mouse. The CDR3 goes on 1 residue after the read ends, and that part is filled in from the germline J gene. Repertoires were generated with immunoSEQ multiplex PCR, while TCRdb's copy carries only in-frame clones and drops some. The sample has under 4,500 clones, around 64% seen once. Documented time point: mouse harvest day 7 after allogeneic transplant. The graft held 10^6 splenic CD5+ T cells and 10^7 T-cell-depleted bone marrow cells.

The receptor was derived from a female BALB/c mouse given C57BL/6 T cells with graft-versus-host disease after an allogeneic hematopoietic cell transplant. The sample taken for sequencing was spleen. This chain joins TRBV13-1 and TRBJ2-1; 11 nucleotides agree with TRBD2. The CDR3 sequence is CASSPLGGHAEQFF. The covered CDR3 bases are TGTGCCAGCAGCCCACTGGGGGGGCATGCTGAGCAGTTC.